Below, 16 T cell receptor delta chains from the same sample are listed, as sequenced in a study of gamma-delta T cells after stem cell transplantation. TCRdb re-called the RT-PCR reads through CATT. The sample lists some 970 delta-chain clones, 3.5% to 4.5% occurring once. The sequencing sample was made of gamma-delta T cells. The receptor set was obtained from a human donor. It is not recorded whose cells these are; they may come from a transplant donor.

Regarding this clone: This DNA's translation differs at residue 15 from TCRdb's protein, which comes from a much larger clone; a read error is likely, and the protein shown is translated from the DNA. The genes are TRDV2 and TRDJ1, with TRDD3 matching 8 bases. Germline trimming cut 0 bases from V and 6 bases from J; bases unmatched to any gene: 23. The V gene's germline CDR1 is GEAIGNYY and CDR2 EKD. The CDR3 has 20 amino acids. In DNA form, the CDR3 reads TGTGCCTGTGACACCCTCTCTGGGGGACCCCCCCGAGAACACTGCCATAAACTCATCTTT. Amino acid sequence: CACDTLSGGPPREHCHKLIF.

Concerning this clone itself: A read error likely explains why the TCRdb protein, taken from a much larger clone, differs from this DNA's translation at residue 5; the protein shown is translated from the DNA. This chain joins TRDV2 and TRDJ1; TRDD3 agrees at 7 bases. The V and J ends lost 3 bases and 8 bases, in that order; junction bases with no gene match: 14. CDR1 and CDR2 from the germline V gene are GEAIGNYY and EKD. This CDR3 spans 15 amino acids. This CDR3 reads CACDAVLGVPPKLIF. DNA of the CDR3: TGTGCCTGTGACGCCGTGCTGGGGGTCCCCCCGAAACTCATCTTT.

Points on this clone: TCRdb attributes to this sequence the protein of a much larger clone, which differs from the DNA translation at residue 11; a read error is likely, and the protein displayed is translated from the DNA. The chain employs TRDV2 and TRDJ1; TRDD3 matches 13 bases. CDR3 length: 17 residues. Germline assignment: CDR1 GEAIGNYY and CDR2 EKD. The V gene end was trimmed by 2 bases and the J gene end by 0 bases; junction bases not matched to a gene: 5. Here the CDR3 DNA reads TGTGCCTGTGACAAACTGGGGGATACGCTGCACACCGATAAACTCATCTTT. Amino acids: CACDKLGDTLHTDKLIF.

This clone qualifies as large (0.1 to 1%). The sample contains more than one DNA sequence encoding this CDR3. This sequence joins TRDV2 and TRDJ1, with 12 bases identical to TRDD3. This CDR3 has 19 amino acids. V was clipped by 3 bases and J by 0 bases; unmatched bases: 13. CDR1 is GEAIGNYY and CDR2 is EKD in the germline V gene. CDR3 DNA: TGTGCCTGTGACCCGATTTCTCTGGGGGATACGCTAGACACCGATAAACTCATCTTT. It encodes CACDPISLGDTLDTDKLIF.

Notes on this clone: A read error likely explains why the TCRdb protein, taken from a much larger clone, differs from this DNA's translation at residue 10; the protein shown is translated from the DNA. This chain uses TRDV2 with TRDJ1; the D gene is possibly TRDD3 (6 bases). Per germline, CDR1 GEAIGNYY and CDR2 EKD. CDR3 length: 18 amino acids. Trimming shortened V by 3 bases and J by 0 bases, and 22 bases separated the two germline ends. The CDR3 DNA sequence: TGTGCCTGTGACCCGCTTCGGCGGGGGAAAACGTACACCGATAAACTCATCTTT. This sequence encodes CACDPLRRGKTYTDKLIF.

Judged by abundance, this clone is medium-sized. Since a much larger clone is just one base distant, this may be a read error. The sample contains more than one DNA sequence encoding this CDR3. The chain joins TRDV2 to TRDJ1, with 10 bases lining up with TRDD3. The CDR3 has 17 residues. Germline lookup yields CDR1 GEAIGNYY and CDR2 EKD. J gave up 2 bases and V 0 bases, and 8 bases lay outside the gene matches. The CDR3 DNA reads TGTGCCTGTGACACCGTGCTGGGGGATAAGGGGACCGATAAACTCATCTTT. Translation gives CACDTVLGDKGTDKLIF.

Points on this clone: TCRdb shows a much larger clone's protein in place of this DNA's translation, and the two differ at residue 13, likely through a read error; the protein shown is translated from the DNA. The chain recombines TRDV2 with TRDJ1; 8 positions match TRDD3. The junction had 14 bases not matched to a gene; V was cut back by 0 bases and J by 3 bases. The CDR3 consists of 18 residues. The germline V gene encodes CDR1 GEAIGNYY and CDR2 EKD. The CDR3 nucleotides read TGTGCCTGTGACACCGTAGGTACTGGGGGTCCCTACGCCGATAAACTCATCTTT. This translates into CACDTVGTGGPYADKLIF.

In this sample, this clone turned up a few times. The chain couples TRDV2 to TRDJ1; D possibly corresponds to TRDD3 (5 bases). The CDR3 is 15 residues long. Germline assignment: CDR1 GEAIGNYY and CDR2 EKD. Trimming left V 4 bases short and J 0 bases short, with 14 bases between. The CDR3 DNA reads TGTGCCTGTGAATCCGTACTGGCAAACACCGATAAACTCATCTTT. Its translation is CACESVLANTDKLIF.

This clone was seen only a few times. This is likely an artifact of a read error, given a far larger clone one base away. The chain is built from TRDV2 and TRDJ1, with TRDD3 matching 8 bases. Per germline, CDR1 GEAIGNYY and CDR2 EKD. This CDR3 has 17 residues. The CDR3, as DNA: TGTGCCTGTGACACCGTCGGACTGGGGGGAAACACCGCTAAACTCATCTTT. As protein: CACDTVGLGGNTAKLIF.

In this sample, this clone is large. The same CDR3 is also encoded by other DNA sequences in this sample. Here the CDR3 DNA reads TGTGCCTGTGACACCCTTTCCTACTCGACTACCTACACCGATAAACTCATCTTT. Protein sequence: CACDTLSYSTTYTDKLIF. The V call is TRDV2, the J call TRDJ1; 7 nucleotides agree with TRDD2. The V segment lost 0 bases and the J segment 0 bases; nucleotides outside the gene matches: 12. The CDR3 is 18 amino acids. Looked up from germline, CDR1 is GEAIGNYY and CDR2 is EKD.

This clone came up a few times. TCRdb's listed protein matches a much larger clone and diverges from this DNA's translation at residue 14, likely through a read error; the protein shown comes from the DNA. This chain connects TRDV2 to TRDJ1; 12 bases map to TRDD3. Looked up from germline, CDR1 is GEAIGNYY and CDR2 is EKD. V lost 0 bases, J lost 0 bases, and 16 bases stayed unmatched. This CDR3 region has 21 residues. The CDR3 spells CACDTVNGLGDTTPNTDKLIF. The DNA for the CDR3 is TGTGCCTGTGACACCGTAAACGGTCTGGGGGATACGACACCTAACACCGATAAACTCATCTTT.

The DNA of the CDR3 is TGTGCCTGTGACCCTGTACTGGGGGATACGCATAAAGACACCCGACAGATGTTTTTC. It yields the protein CACDPVLGDTHKDTRQMFF. The chain is built from TRDV2 and TRDJ3; TRDD3 aligns across 13 bases. V trimming: 3 bases; J trimming: 7 bases; junction bases outside the gene matches: 11. Per the germline V gene, CDR1 is GEAIGNYY and CDR2 is EKD. The CDR3 runs to 19 residues.

By sample fraction, this clone is medium-sized. In the same sample, other DNA sequences code for this CDR3. The chain links TRDV2 to TRDJ1, with 12 bases identical to TRDD3. J was trimmed by 2 bases and V by 3 bases; bases with no gene match: 9. The CDR3 is 17 amino acids. In germline, CDR1 is GEAIGNYY, CDR2 EKD. The DNA for the CDR3 is TGTGCCTGTGACCCCGTAGGTCTGGGGGATACGACCGATAAACTCATCTTT. Residues: CACDPVGLGDTTDKLIF.

Of note for this clone: This DNA's translation and the protein TCRdb lists, from a much larger clone, do not match at residue 7, likely due to a read error; the protein shown is translated from the DNA. Other DNA sequences from this sample encode an identical CDR3 as well. V and J are TRDV2 and TRDJ3; 11 bases line up with TRDD3. The germline CDR1 and CDR2 sequences are GEAIGNYY and EKD. The CDR3 length is 20 residues. V lost 0 bases to trimming and J lost 0 bases; unmatched junction nucleotides: 6. CDR3 DNA sequence: TGTGCCTGTGACACCGTAATGGGGGATACGAGCTCCTGGGACACCCGACAGATGTTTTTC. Its translation is CACDTVMGDTSSWDTRQMFF.

Remarks on this clone: Being one base from a much bigger clone, this may be a read error. The sample carries other DNA sequences with the same CDR3. This chain uses TRDV1 with TRDJ3, with 7 bases aligning to TRDD3. In germline, CDR1 is TSWWSYY, CDR2 QGS. The CDR3 totals 22 residues. V lost 3 bases to trimming and J lost 2 bases; unmatched junction nucleotides: 19. The CDR3 loop reads CALGEPLSDWGIRAWDTRQMFF. CDR3 coding DNA: TGTGCTCTTGGGGAGCCACTGTCGGACTGGGGCATACGTGCCTGGGACACCCGACAGATGTTTTTC.

By share, this clone counts as large. The chain carries TRDV2 and TRDJ1; 8 nucleotides line up with TRDD3. Germline V gene lookup returns CDR1 GEAIGNYY and CDR2 EKD. The CDR3 runs 15 residues. V lost 0 bases and J lost 4; bases outside the gene matches: 6. CDR3 in amino acids: CACDTVGGSSDKLIF. The CDR3 coding sequence is TGTGCCTGTGACACCGTTGGGGGATCTAGCGATAAACTCATCTTT.